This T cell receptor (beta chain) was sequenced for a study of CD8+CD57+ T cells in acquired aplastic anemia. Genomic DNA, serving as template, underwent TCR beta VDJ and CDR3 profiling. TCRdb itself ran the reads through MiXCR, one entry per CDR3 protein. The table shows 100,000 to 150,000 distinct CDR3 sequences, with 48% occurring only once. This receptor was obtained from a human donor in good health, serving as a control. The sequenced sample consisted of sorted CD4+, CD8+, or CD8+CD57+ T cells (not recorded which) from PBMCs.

The CDR3 here is CASSLTTSVDTQYF. CDR3 bases: TGTGCCAGTAGTCTGACGACTAGCGTTGATACGCAGTATTTT. The chain carries TRBV19 and TRBJ2-3; TRBD2 aligns across 8 bases. The CDR3 runs 14 residues. In germline, CDR1 is LNHDA, CDR2 SQIVND (reference sequence). V shed 5 bases, J shed 6 bases, and the junction held 7 bases outside the gene matches.